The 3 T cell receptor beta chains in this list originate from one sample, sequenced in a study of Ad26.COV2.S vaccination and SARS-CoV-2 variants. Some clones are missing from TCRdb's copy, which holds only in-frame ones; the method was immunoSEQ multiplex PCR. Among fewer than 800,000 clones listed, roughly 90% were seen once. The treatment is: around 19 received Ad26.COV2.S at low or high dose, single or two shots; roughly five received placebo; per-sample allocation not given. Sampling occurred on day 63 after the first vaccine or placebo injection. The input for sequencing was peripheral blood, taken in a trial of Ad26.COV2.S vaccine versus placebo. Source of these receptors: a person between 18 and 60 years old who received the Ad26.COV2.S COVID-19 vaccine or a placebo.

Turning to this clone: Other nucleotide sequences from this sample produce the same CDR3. The DNA of the CDR3 is TGTGCCAGTAGTACCCGGACAGGGTCCCCCTACGAGCAGTACTTC. Its translation is CASSTRTGSPYEQYF. This chain links TRBV19 with TRBJ2-7; 8 bases are shared with TRBD1. The V gene's germline CDR1 is LNHDA and CDR2 SQIVND (reference sequence). CDR3 size: 15 residues. With 4 bases clipped from V and 2 bases from J, the junction kept 7 bases outside the gene matches.

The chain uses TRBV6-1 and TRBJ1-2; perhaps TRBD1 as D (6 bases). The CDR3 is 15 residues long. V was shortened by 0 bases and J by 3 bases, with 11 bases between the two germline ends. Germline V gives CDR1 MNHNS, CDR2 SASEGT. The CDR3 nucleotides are TGTGCCAGCAGTGAAGCGCGACAGGACTACTATGGCTACACCTTC. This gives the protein CASSEARQDYYGYTF.

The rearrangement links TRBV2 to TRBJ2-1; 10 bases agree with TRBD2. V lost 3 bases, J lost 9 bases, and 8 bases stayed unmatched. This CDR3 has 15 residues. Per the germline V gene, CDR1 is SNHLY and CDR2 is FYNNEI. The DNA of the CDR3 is TGTGCCAGCAGTGAGTTGCTAGCGGGGGTGGTTGAGCAGTTCTTC. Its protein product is CASSELLAGVVEQFF.